The TCR beta chain under discussion was sequenced for a study of cytomegalovirus exposure and HLA in healthy donors. Study outcomes and limitations: An analysis was carried out at a later point. It showed that HLA-associated TCR beta chains were more clonally expanded than equally common non-associated chains. Generally TCR sequences proved uncommon, though certain public TCRs appeared in numerous donors.

PCR was performed using 60 Vbeta and 13 Jbeta primers. The protocol was immunoSEQ multiplex PCR, while the TCRdb copy is restricted to in-frame clones and leaves out a portion. The table lists just under 70,000 clones, 75% to 85% of them singletons. The V and J ends lost 11 bases and 7 bases respectively, with 21 bases between them. This CDR3 spans 14 amino acids. Germline CDR1 is MNHNY and CDR2 is SVGAGI (reference sequence). The table lists this clone with a few counts. Its antigen remains unknown. This donor's CMV serostatus is unrecorded. This chain joins TRBV6-6 and TRBJ2-1; no clear D gene. The sequence derives from a human donor in good health. The sequenced material came from PBMCs. CDR3: CAAAPRPYPNEQFF. The CDR3 bases are TGTGCCGCCGCCCCTAGACCCTATCCAAATGAGCAGTTCTTC.